The present TCR beta chain was sequenced within a study of PD-L1 blockade in urothelial cancer. At the level of the study: Bladder-origin urothelial cancer in males described about 90% of the 29 patients. Analyzed time points were 3 weeks (second dose) and 6 weeks after therapy began. Among blood samples, the median T cell count was some 150,000.

Profiling relied on immunoSEQ multiplex PCR, and the TCRdb table lists in-frame clones only, not all of them. The sample carries about 84,000 clones, about 80% recorded once. The V end lost 7 bases, the J end lost 2 bases, and 14 bases lay between the germline ends. Germline CDR1 reads SNHLY; CDR2 reads FYNNEI. The CDR3 covers 14 residues. A total of 1 to 8 samples per patient were collected pretreatment and on-treatment. Sequenced material: PBMCs, taken around atezolizumab (anti-PD-L1) treatment. This TCR was sampled from a man aged 65 to 79 with urothelial cancer. J is TRBJ2-5 and V is TRBV2; D is unresolved. DNA for the CDR3: TGTGCCAGCACCAGAGGATCTGTTCAAGAGACCCAGTACTTC. It yields the protein CASTRGSVQETQYF.